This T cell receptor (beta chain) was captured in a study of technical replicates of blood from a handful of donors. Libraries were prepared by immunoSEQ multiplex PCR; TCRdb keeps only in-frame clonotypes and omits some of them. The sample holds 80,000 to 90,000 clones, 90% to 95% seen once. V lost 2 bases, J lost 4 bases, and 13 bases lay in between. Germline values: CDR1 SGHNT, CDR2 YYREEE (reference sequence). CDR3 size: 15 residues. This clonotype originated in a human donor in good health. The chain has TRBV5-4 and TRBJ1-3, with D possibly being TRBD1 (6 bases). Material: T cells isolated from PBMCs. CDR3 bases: TGTGCCAGCAGCTTCCCAACAGGGCAAGGAAACACCATATATTTT. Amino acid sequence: CASSFPTGQGNTIYF.